This is a list of T cell receptor beta chains from one sample in a study of read filtering for tumor transcriptome and immune sequencing. TCRdb recomputed calls from the reads with MiXCR, one row per CDR3 protein. The data show approximately 57,000 distinct CDR3 sequences, with 12% seen just once and approximately 16% held by the top ten. Sequencing used a population of CD138-negative cells sorted from bone marrow. The receptors were sampled from a donor older than 35 with multiple myeloma. Each CDR3 is given with its conserved first and last residue. Fields, in order: CDR3 DNA, CDR3 protein, D gene, J gene, V gene, clone size. A D gene is named only where the DNA matches it firmly. Only part of the rows carry a size: once, few, many, or a class if the clone is expanded.

cdr3_nt: TGTGCCAGCAGTAGAGGTGGGGCCAACGTCCTGACTTTC; cdr3_aa: CASSRGGANVLTF; d_call: -; j_call: TRBJ2-6; v_call: TRBV7-6; clone_size: many
cdr3_nt: TGCGCCAGCAGCTTTGGAGGGTCCGGGCAGCCCCAGCATTTT; cdr3_aa: CASSFGGSGQPQHF; d_call: -; j_call: TRBJ1-5; v_call: TRBV5-1; clone_size: many
cdr3_nt: TGTGCCAGTACCATCAGGGGAGGTGAGACCCAGTACTTC; cdr3_aa: CASTIRGGETQYF; d_call: -; j_call: TRBJ2-5; v_call: TRBV19; clone_size: -
cdr3_nt: TGTGCCAGCAGCCGTTCGACAGGGGGTAGCGAAAAACTGTTTTTT; cdr3_aa: CASSRSTGGSEKLFF; d_call: TRBD1; j_call: TRBJ1-4; v_call: TRBV6-1; clone_size: many
cdr3_nt: TGCGCCAGCAGCACTTGGACTACCGGGTCCGGGGAGCTGTTTTTT; cdr3_aa: CASSTWTTGSGELFF; d_call: -; j_call: TRBJ2-2; v_call: TRBV5-1; clone_size: many
cdr3_nt: TGCAGTGCTAGAGATTTAGACATGATCTGGGATGAGCAGTTCTTC; cdr3_aa: CSARDLDMIWDEQFF; d_call: -; j_call: TRBJ2-1; v_call: TRBV20-1; clone_size: many
cdr3_nt: TGTGCCAGTAGTCCGTTCTCCCCAGGGGAAGAGACCCAGTACTTC; cdr3_aa: CASSPFSPGEETQYF; d_call: -; j_call: TRBJ2-5; v_call: TRBV19; clone_size: many
cdr3_nt: TGTGCCAGCAGCGCAGACAAGGAAGAGACCCAGTACTTC; cdr3_aa: CASSADKEETQYF; d_call: -; j_call: TRBJ2-5; v_call: TRBV2; clone_size: many
cdr3_nt: TGCAGCGTAAGACAGGGGGTCGACACTGAAGCTTTCTTT; cdr3_aa: CSVRQGVDTEAFF; d_call: TRBD1; j_call: TRBJ1-1; v_call: TRBV29-1; clone_size: many
cdr3_nt: TGCGCCAGCAGCTTGTCGCCGGGACAGGGGGCGCGGGAGCAGTACTTC; cdr3_aa: CASSLSPGQGAREQYF; d_call: TRBD1; j_call: TRBJ2-7; v_call: TRBV5-1; clone_size: many
cdr3_nt: TGCAGTGCTAGATCTCGGATCAGCACAGATACGCAGTATTTT; cdr3_aa: CSARSRISTDTQYF; d_call: -; j_call: TRBJ2-3; v_call: TRBV20-1; clone_size: many
cdr3_nt: TGTGCCAGCAGCTCCGGGACAGTCTTTTTCTTC; cdr3_aa: CASSSGTVFFF; d_call: TRBD1; j_call: TRBJ2-1; v_call: TRBV28; clone_size: medium-sized
cdr3_nt: TGTGCCAGCAGCCGTAACAAGAACACTGAAGCTTTCTTT; cdr3_aa: CASSRNKNTEAFF; d_call: -; j_call: TRBJ1-1; v_call: TRBV6-6; clone_size: many
cdr3_nt: TGTGCCAGCAGCTTAACCTATAACTATGGCTACACCTTC; cdr3_aa: CASSLTYNYGYTF; d_call: -; j_call: TRBJ1-2; v_call: TRBV7-9; clone_size: many
cdr3_nt: TGCAGCGTTGAGCGGGGGACCGCCGGGGAGCTGTTTTTT; cdr3_aa: CSVERGTAGELFF; d_call: TRBD2; j_call: TRBJ2-2; v_call: TRBV29-1; clone_size: many
cdr3_nt: TGTGCCAGCAGCTTAGGGACAGGGGGAGACGGCACTGAAGCTTTCTTT; cdr3_aa: CASSLGTGGDGTEAFF; d_call: TRBD1; j_call: TRBJ1-1; v_call: TRBV7-9; clone_size: few
cdr3_nt: TGCGCCAGCAGCCAAGCAGGGGCCTACAATGAGCAGTTCTTC; cdr3_aa: CASSQAGAYNEQFF; d_call: -; j_call: TRBJ2-1; v_call: TRBV4-1; clone_size: many
cdr3_nt: TGTGCCAGCCGGCAGGGAGGCAGCAATCAGCCCCAGCATTTT; cdr3_aa: CASRQGGSNQPQHF; d_call: -; j_call: TRBJ1-5; v_call: TRBV2; clone_size: many
cdr3_nt: TGCAGCGTCGAGAGTTCTGGGGCCAACGTCCTGACTTTC; cdr3_aa: CSVESSGANVLTF; d_call: -; j_call: TRBJ2-6; v_call: TRBV29-1; clone_size: many
cdr3_nt: TGCGCCAGCAGCTTCGGACAGGGGTTATACGAGCAGTACTTC; cdr3_aa: CASSFGQGLYEQYF; d_call: TRBD1; j_call: TRBJ2-7; v_call: TRBV5-1; clone_size: many
cdr3_nt: TGTGCCAGCAGCCCAACGGGGGGCCTTACCTACGAGCAGTACTTC; cdr3_aa: CASSPTGGLTYEQYF; d_call: -; j_call: TRBJ2-7; v_call: TRBV7-2; clone_size: many
cdr3_nt: TGTGCCAGCAAAAAACGGGGGGACAGGGCGACGGGCCCACAAGAGACCCAGTACTTC; cdr3_aa: CASKKRGDRATGPQETQYF; d_call: TRBD1; j_call: TRBJ2-5; v_call: TRBV6-6; clone_size: many
cdr3_nt: TGTGCCAGCAGTTACTCTTTTCTTCCGGGACCTAACACTGAAGCTTTCTTT; cdr3_aa: CASSYSFLPGPNTEAFF; d_call: -; j_call: TRBJ1-1; v_call: TRBV6-2/TRBV6-3; clone_size: few
cdr3_nt: TGTGCCAGCAGCCCGGGACTAGCGGGGGGGCAGGATACGCAGTATTTT; cdr3_aa: CASSPGLAGGQDTQYF; d_call: TRBD2; j_call: TRBJ2-3; v_call: TRBV3-1; clone_size: -
cdr3_nt: TGCAGCGTTGTCAGCCGTCGCGGTGGCACTGAAGCTTTCTTT; cdr3_aa: CSVVSRRGGTEAFF; d_call: -; j_call: TRBJ1-1; v_call: TRBV29-1; clone_size: many
cdr3_nt: TGCAGTGATGCCAGGGGGCAGAGAACTGGCTACACCTTC; cdr3_aa: CSDARGQRTGYTF; d_call: TRBD1; j_call: TRBJ1-2; v_call: TRBV20-1; clone_size: -
cdr3_nt: TGCGCCAGCCGGGGGGAGGATACGCAGTATTTT; cdr3_aa: CASRGEDTQYF; d_call: TRBD2; j_call: TRBJ2-3; v_call: TRBV5-1; clone_size: many
cdr3_nt: TGTGCCAGCAGTAGGGGGCAGGGTTACGAGCAGTACTTC; cdr3_aa: CASSRGQGYEQYF; d_call: TRBD1; j_call: TRBJ2-7; v_call: TRBV12-3/TRBV12-4; clone_size: many
cdr3_nt: TGTGCCAGCAGTTTCGACAGGTTGGGCAATCAGCCCCAGCATTTT; cdr3_aa: CASSFDRLGNQPQHF; d_call: -; j_call: TRBJ1-5; v_call: TRBV12-3/TRBV12-4; clone_size: many
cdr3_nt: TGCGCCAGCAGCCCCGTGCTTTCGAAAGAAAAACTGTTTTTT; cdr3_aa: CASSPVLSKEKLFF; d_call: -; j_call: TRBJ1-4; v_call: TRBV4-1; clone_size: -
cdr3_nt: TGTGCCAGCAGGCCAGGGGAGGGCGTCAACAATGAGCAGTTCTTC; cdr3_aa: CASRPGEGVNNEQFF; d_call: -; j_call: TRBJ2-1; v_call: TRBV28; clone_size: many
cdr3_nt: TGTGCCAGCAGCCTAGACAGGAACCAGGGCTACACCTTC; cdr3_aa: CASSLDRNQGYTF; d_call: -; j_call: TRBJ1-2; v_call: TRBV5-8; clone_size: many
cdr3_nt: TGTGCCAGCAGTGAATCGGTCACAGGGGCAGGGGCCAACGTCCTGACTTTC; cdr3_aa: CASSESVTGAGANVLTF; d_call: TRBD1; j_call: TRBJ2-6; v_call: TRBV6-1; clone_size: -
cdr3_nt: TGTGCCAGCTCACCGGACCTGGATAGCACAGATACGCAGTATTTT; cdr3_aa: CASSPDLDSTDTQYF; d_call: -; j_call: TRBJ2-3; v_call: TRBV18; clone_size: many
cdr3_nt: TGTGCCAGCAGTGTAGAGGGGCCAGATACGCAGTATTTT; cdr3_aa: CASSVEGPDTQYF; d_call: -; j_call: TRBJ2-3; v_call: TRBV2; clone_size: many
cdr3_nt: TGTGCCAGCAGACGTTTGGGGCCAAACATTCAGTACTTC; cdr3_aa: CASRRLGPNIQYF; d_call: -; j_call: TRBJ2-4; v_call: TRBV6-1; clone_size: many